This TCR beta chain appears in the sequencing data of a study of tumor and adjacent non-tumor tissue in lung cancer. Study findings and constraints: Shorter survival was associated with higher TCR diversity in tumors. Tumor repertoires had a smaller top 100 clone share than normal lung.

No cell sorting was done before RNA was extracted from the tissue. More than 3 cm separated this lung sample from the edge of the tumor. Chemotherapy-naive patients with new lung cancer underwent thoracic surgery in China, August–late 2014. Note on this clonotype: Its specificity is not known. This may arise from a read error, as a much more abundant clone is one base away.

TCRbeta libraries were built with three rounds of nested PCR, modified from ARM-PCR. In TCRdb, the multiplex PCR reads were re-called with MiXCR into one record per CDR3 protein. Here the sample spans over 80,000 distinct CDR3 sequences, 80% being singletons. The sequence came from a man aged 55 to 70 with small cell lung cancer. The source material was distant non-tumor lung tissue.

CDR3 nucleotide sequence: TGTGCCACCAGTGATGGGTCACGCGATGAGCAGTTCTTC. Its translation: CATSDGSRDEQFF. The genes are TRBV24-1 and TRBJ2-1; D is ambiguous. V lost 3 bases to trimming and J lost 8 bases, with 10 bases between them. Germline-derived CDR1 and CDR2 are KGHDR and SFDVKD. The CDR3 consists of 13 residues.